This TCR beta chain was observed in a study of resident and recirculating memory T cells in vitiligo. TCRdb's table, derived via immunoSEQ multiplex PCR, lists solely in-frame clones and lacks some. Of about 76,000 clones listed, about 91% are singletons. The CDR3 is 13 amino acids. CDR1 and CDR2 (germline): SGHTS, YDEGEE. V lost 4 bases to trimming and J lost 4 bases, with 12 bases between them. In the case of this clone: This sample includes further DNA sequences coding for the same CDR3.

The sequencing input was blood. This clonotype originated in a male donor with vitiligo. V gene TRBV5-8 combines with J gene TRBJ2-7; possible D gene TRBD2, 7 bases. CDR3 nucleotide sequence: TGTGCCAGCAGCCCTGGGGGGGCTTACGAGCAGTACTTC. Residues: CASSPGGAYEQYF.